The 5 T cell receptor beta chains below were found in one sample sequenced in a study of Ad26.COV2.S vaccination and SARS-CoV-2 variants. As for treatment: approximately 18 received Ad26.COV2.S at low or high dose, single or two shots; about 5 received placebo; per-sample allocation not given. Samples came from day 63 after the first vaccine or placebo injection. Measured with immunoSEQ multiplex PCR; TCRdb has only the in-frame clones, and not every one. Among roughly 350,000 clones listed, 80% to 90% were seen once. Material: peripheral blood, obtained in a trial of Ad26.COV2.S vaccine versus placebo. Receptor source: a person aged 18-65 years who received the Ad26.COV2.S COVID-19 vaccine or a placebo.

V gene TRBV3-1 (or the pseudogene TRBV3-2) combines with J gene TRBJ2-6; D gene uncertain. V was pared by 3 bases and J by 8 bases, with 23 bases between. Per germline, CDR1 LGHDT and CDR2 YNNKEL (reference sequence). The CDR3 loop spans 18 amino acids. The CDR3 reads CASSQAQPSSLLTNVLTF. In DNA form, the CDR3 reads TGTGCCAGCAGCCAGGCCCAGCCTAGTTCGCTCTTGACCAACGTCCTGACTTTC.

In regard to this clone: Other DNA sequences in the sample encode the same CDR3. J is TRBJ2-5 and V is TRBV10-3; D is tentatively TRBD1 or TRBD2 (5 bases each). Between the trimmed V and J ends, which lost 4 bases and 5 bases, there was a span of 11 bases. The CDR3 contains 13 residues. Germline lookup yields CDR1 ENHRY and CDR2 SYGVKD. Here the CDR3 reads CAISGRGGETQYF. The DNA for the CDR3 is TGTGCCATCAGTGGTCGGGGCGGGGAGACCCAGTACTTC.

V is TRBV18 and J is TRBJ1-1; unclear D gene. The CDR3 spans 15 residues. V was shortened by 2 bases and J by 5 bases, with 15 bases between the two germline ends. Germline values: CDR1 KGHSH, CDR2 LQKENI. In DNA form, the CDR3 reads TGTGCCAGCTCACCAGTGGTCAACCCTGGGACTGAAGCTTTCTTT. Its protein is CASSPVVNPGTEAFF.

The chain has TRBV5-4 and TRBJ2-7; D unclear. Trimming left V 2 bases short and J 5 bases short, with 8 bases between. Looked up from germline, CDR1 is SGHNT and CDR2 is YYREEE (reference sequence). The CDR3 is 12 amino acids. CDR3 loop: CASSLLTDEQYF. The CDR3 DNA follows: TGTGCCAGCAGCTTATTAACCGACGAGCAGTACTTC.

This clone came up a few times. CDR3 loop: CASSFGYEQYF. The CDR3 DNA reads as TGTGCCAGCAGTTTTGGCTACGAGCAGTACTTC. This chain uses TRBV27 with TRBJ2-7, with D hard to call. CDR3 length: 11 residues. CDR1 MNHEY and CDR2 SMNVEV come from the germline V gene (reference sequence). The V gene lost 3 bases and the J gene lost 3 bases, with 3 bases spanning the gap.